This T cell receptor (beta chain) comes out of a study of blood T cell repertoires in COVID-19. In the original workflow: Nucleated cell number was recorded as an estimate derived from reference gene primer amplification. Clones were sequenced by immunoSEQ multiplex PCR, and TCRdb holds only the in-frame ones, with some missing. The V and J calls and clone size were taken over from that table, and D and trimming were inferred from the DNA. The data contain more than 15,000 clones, just over 85% of them seen just once; the ten biggest clones take up about 16%. This clone was observed a few times. The CDR3 has 14 residues. The V gene lost 9 bases and the J gene lost 0 bases, with 14 bases spanning the gap. Germline V CDR1 and CDR2: LNHDA, SQIVND (reference sequence).

The source is a human donor with active COVID-19. The donor label of this sample is uncertain. The genes are TRBV19 and TRBJ1-1; D might be TRBD1 (5 bases). The sequencing sample was made of peripheral blood. CDR3 region: CASGDQGLNTEAFF. The CDR3 nucleotides read TGTGCCAGCGGAGATCAGGGTTTGAACACTGAAGCTTTCTTT.